The T cell receptor (beta chain) described here comes from a study of Graves' ophthalmopathy and Graves' hyperthyroidism (dated by TCRdb to 2016 to 2018). Regarding the complete study: Peripheral blood was collected at initial diagnosis, prior to any treatment. In six hyperthyroidism patients, T-cell repertoires of thyroid tissue and blood were compared. Once sampling was done, hyperthyroidism patients were given methimazole at a starting dose of 30 mg daily, while ophthalmopathy patients were given high-dose intravenous methylprednisolone. In total, some 140 blood samples were TCR-sequenced: fewer than 50 ophthalmopathy, roughly 77 hyperthyroidism and roughly 17 hyperthyroidism-to-ophthalmopathy patients. A discovery set of 95 to 100 patients (roughly 41 ophthalmopathy, 55 to 60 stable hyperthyroidism) was enrolled to explore V-J signatures distinguishing ophthalmopathy from hyperthyroidism. For independent validation, a separate cohort was made up of 18 hyperthyroidism patients plus 17 patients who later progressed from hyperthyroidism to ophthalmopathy. The study used TCR beta repertoire signatures to distinguish Graves' ophthalmopathy from Graves' hyperthyroidism and to predict progression to ophthalmopathy. Study-wide conclusions, independent of this receptor: No statistical method was used to predetermine the sample size, and group allocation was not hidden from the investigators. In cross-validation, the 13-signature model distinguished ophthalmopathy from stable hyperthyroidism with about 88% sensitivity and about 81% specificity, and in the test set the corresponding values were around 78% and 73%. In validation, the model predicted ophthalmopathy progression with about 64% sensitivity and 72.22% specificity; about a dozen predicted patients were CT-confirmed with GO in a median of 6.5 months. Most expanded thyroid clonotypes with frequency above 0.001 were also detected in blood, suggesting blood repertoires may reflect the thyroid immune response.

Ophthalmopathy patients had moderately to severely active disease, Clinical Activity Score of at least 3, NOSPECS grade of at least 4, and disease duration under 3 months. Patients with other autoimmune diseases, uncontrolled infections, pregnancy or lactation were excluded. Clinical symptoms, serum thyroxine, TRAb, thyroid ultrasound and orbital computed tomography were used for diagnosis. Using Ficoll-Paque density gradient centrifugation, PBMCs were isolated from 10 ml of fresh peripheral blood. Trizol reagent was used to extract the total RNA, and its quality was then checked on an Agilent 2100 Bioanalyzer. On this clonotype itself: Its antigen is not yet known. No qualities accompany the bases; no much larger clone lies one base away.

For repertoire sequencing, TCR beta CDR3 regions were amplified from RNA transcripts. The first round of RT-PCR was done with HTBI primers and the Qiagen OneStep RT-PCR kit, and was followed by a second round of multiplex PCR, then size selection and purification. Libraries were sequenced on an Illumina HiSeq2000 using paired-end 100 bp reads. The original pipeline was this. SOAPnuke was used to process the reads, removing any read that contained adapters or uncalled bases, had a mean Phred below 15, or lacked an exact match to the constant primer or identifier. COPE v1.2.5 was used to merge high-quality paired reads. Each unique nucleotide sequence was treated as a clonotype, and MiTCR v1.1 was used to align the clonotypes to the IMGT TRB V, D and J references. Analysis was restricted to V-J combinations with a frequency above 0.0001, which covered about 99% of repertoires. For each V-J combination, a TCR clonal expansion and chaos score was defined as the ratio of F50 clonal expansion to chaos observed in the TCRdist matrix. Welch's t-statistics and random forest were used to reduce the features to around 13 V-J combinations, which were then used as input to a naive Bayes classifier. The similarity between thyroid and blood repertoires was quantified using the Morisita-Horn index. TCRdb passed the public sequencing reads through fastp at Q25 and MiXCR, retaining productive beta sequences. Duplicate CDR3 protein sequences are folded into a single record with the most common DNA and genes. The V and J calls follow TCRdb's processing rather than the paper's. In this sample the table shows around 600,000 distinct CDR3 sequences, approximately 39% of which occur a single time. Under 3.5% of the sample lies in the top ten.

The TCR was taken from an adult man with Graves' ophthalmopathy. Input material: peripheral blood.

The DNA sequence is as follows: TGTGCCAGCAGCCAAGATGGGAGGAGGGGGGCGATAAACTATGGCTACACCTTC. It translates as CASSQDGRRGAINYGYTF. This chain is built from TRBV4-2 and TRBJ1-2, and TRBD1 may be the D gene, going by 6 matching bases. The CDR3 numbers 18 residues from cysteine through phenylalanine. The CDR3 DNA has 54 bases and is translated from base 1. CDR1 and CDR2, per the germline V gene, are LGHNA and YNFKEQ. Trimming at the junction amounts to 0 bases on V and 2 bases on J, and the germline ends lie 19 bases apart.